The next 23 T cell receptor beta chains were all read from a single sample in a study of human CD8 memory T cell subsets. It was UMI-labeled 5' RACE by which the TCR beta libraries were made. TCRdb re-called the 5' RACE reads, yielding one record per CDR3 amino acid sequence without DNA. The sample is made up of 7,500 to 9,000 distinct CDR3 sequences, and the top ten hold more than 14% of it. TPEX denoted exhausted-like, CCR7+ PD-1+ TIGIT+ early memory CD8+ T cells. Sample: CD8+ T cells from PBMCs. These receptors all stem from a human donor in good health.

The CDR3 region is CASSVSGTGEETQYF. This chain joins TRBV5-6 and TRBJ2-5; TCRdb's D gene call, TRBD1, goes unchecked for lack of DNA. This CDR3 has 15 residues. CDR1 is SGHDT, CDR2 YYEEEE, per germline. The full variable domain, rest sourced from reference TRBV5-6 and TRBJ2-5, is DAGVTQSPTHLIKTRGQQVTLRCSPKSGHDTVSWYQQALGQGPQFIFQYYEEEERQRGNFPDRFSGHQFPNYSSELNVNALLLGDSALYLCASSVSGTGEETQYFGPGTRLLVL.

The chain is built from TRBV7-2 and TRBJ2-3. The CDR3 is 12 residues long. Germline assignment: CDR1 SGHTA and CDR2 FQGNSA. CDR3 protein: CASSRSRDTQYF.

This CDR3 reads CASSHVTSGGITDTQYF. The chain has TRBV4-1 and TRBJ2-3; the D call from TCRdb, TRBD2, cannot be confirmed without DNA. The CDR3 spans 17 residues. The germline V gene encodes CDR1 MGHRA and CDR2 YSYEKL.

The V and J genes are TRBV5-1 and TRBJ2-1; the D call from TCRdb, TRBD1, cannot be confirmed without DNA. This CDR3 is 15 amino acids long. Germline V gives CDR1 SGHRS, CDR2 YFSETQ. The CDR3 is CASSLTATGYDEQFF. The variable domain in full, completed from reference TRBV5-1 and TRBJ2-1, reads KAGVTQTPRYLIKTRGQQVTLSCSPISGHRSVSWYQQTPGQGLQFLFEYFSETQRNKGNFPGRFSGRQFSNSRSEMNVSTLELGDSALYLCASSLTATGYDEQFFGPGTRLTVL.

Judged by frequency, this clonotype is medium-sized (0.01 to 0.1%). The chain combines TRBV12-3 or TRBV12-4 with TRBJ1-4; the TRBD1 assignment by TCRdb is unverifiable without DNA. The CDR3 runs to 12 residues. The CDR3: CASSLGVEKLFF.

The gene calls are TRBV19 and TRBJ2-6. Per germline, CDR1 LNHDA and CDR2 SQIVND (reference sequence). The CDR3 spans 16 residues. CDR3 sequence: CASSSQASLYPNVLTF. Together with reference TRBV19 and TRBJ2-6, the CDR3 gives the full variable domain: DGGITQSPKYLFRKEGQNVTLSCEQNLNHDAMYWYRQDPGQGLRLIYYSQIVNDFQKGDIAEGYSVSREKKESFPLTVTSAQKNPTAFYLCASSSQASLYPNVLTFGAGSRLTVL.

This clonotype is deemed medium-sized by its frequency. This chain links TRBV20-1 with TRBJ2-7; TCRdb outputs TRBD2, but without DNA this stays unchecked. The germline V gene has CDR1 DFQATT and CDR2 SNEGSKA (reference sequence). This CDR3 spans 18 amino acids. CDR3 sequence reads: CSAPPPKISSGASYEQYF.

This clonotype is classed as medium-sized by frequency. This chain uses TRBV30 with TRBJ1-1. Per the germline V gene, CDR1 is GTSNPN and CDR2 is SVGIG (reference sequence). There are 13 residues in the CDR3. This CDR3 is CAWSVEWNTEAFF. Variable domain in full (rest from reference TRBV30 and TRBJ1-1): SQTIHQWPATLVQPVGSPLSLECTVEGTSNPNLYWYRQAAGRGLQLLFYSVGIGQISSEVPQNLSASRPQDRQFILSSKKLLLSDSGFYLCAWSVEWNTEAFFGQGTRLTVV.

The rearrangement links TRBV5-1 to TRBJ1-1; with no DNA, the TCRdb D assignment of TRBD1 cannot be verified. The CDR3 loop spans 15 amino acids. The V gene's germline CDR1 is SGHRS and CDR2 YFSETQ. CDR3 amino acids: CASSSWTGGGTEAFF.

The V call is TRBV4-1, the J call TRBJ2-1; the D call from TCRdb, TRBD2, cannot be confirmed without DNA. In germline, CDR1 is MGHRA, CDR2 YSYEKL. The CDR3 has 17 amino acids. The CDR3 loop is CASSQEASSGGANEQFF.

This clonotype is labeled medium-sized based on frequency. This chain uses TRBV30 with TRBJ1-1. CDR3 length: 13 amino acids. Germline V gene sequence: CDR1 GTSNPN, CDR2 SVGIG (reference sequence). The chain's CDR3 is CAWSVSENTEAFF.

This sequence joins TRBV7-6 and TRBJ2-7; no DNA is available, so the TRBD2 call from TCRdb remains unchecked. This CDR3 comprises 13 residues. Germline-derived CDR1 and CDR2 are SGHVS and FNYEAQ. Here the CDR3 reads CASSLAGGDEQYF.

The chain combines TRBV4-2 with TRBJ2-4. Germline V gene data show CDR1 as LGHNA and CDR2 as YNFKEQ. The CDR3 runs to 14 residues. This chain's CDR3 is CASSQVLAGNIQYF.

CDR3 sequence reads: CASSPAPTTSGSYNEQFF. The V gene is TRBV7-6, the J gene TRBJ2-1; TCRdb selects TRBD2, and the lack of DNA leaves this call unchecked. This CDR3 spans 18 amino acids. Germline assignment: CDR1 SGHVS and CDR2 FNYEAQ.

V gene TRBV19 combines with J gene TRBJ2-1; TCRdb reports TRBD2, a call that lacks DNA to check it against. Germline CDR1 is LNHDA and CDR2 is SQIVND (reference sequence). This CDR3 has 17 amino acids. This CDR3 reads CASSPFWTSGSYNEQFF.

This chain uses TRBV24-1 with TRBJ2-5; the D call from TCRdb, TRBD1, cannot be confirmed without DNA. Germline V gives CDR1 KGHDR, CDR2 SFDVKD. This CDR3 comprises 12 residues. The chain's CDR3 is CATGTNQETQYF.

V gene TRBV6-2 or TRBV6-3 combines with J gene TRBJ2-7; TCRdb reports TRBD1, a call that lacks DNA to check it against. The germline V gene encodes CDR1 MNHEY and CDR2 SVGEGT. This CDR3 has 16 amino acids. The CDR3: CASSYSGTDLFYEQYF.

The chain combines TRBV27 with TRBJ2-3; TCRdb names TRBD1, which stays unverified in the absence of DNA. Germline V CDR1 and CDR2: MNHEY, SMNVEV (reference sequence). The CDR3 runs 13 residues. CDR3 region: CASSLGGTDTQYF.

This sequence joins TRBV5-5 and TRBJ2-7; TCRdb gives TRBD1 as the D gene, but with no DNA this cannot be confirmed. The V gene's germline CDR1 is SGHKS and CDR2 YYEKEE (reference sequence). This CDR3 comprises 14 residues. The CDR3 sequence: CASRPGQTSYEQYF.

The chain employs TRBV20-1 and TRBJ2-7; TCRdb names TRBD2, which stays unverified in the absence of DNA. CDR3 length equals 14 residues. Germline V lookup: CDR1 DFQATT, CDR2 SNEGSKA (reference sequence). CDR3: CSARTIAGWNEQYF.

This clonotype ranks as medium-sized in terms of frequency. This rearrangement joins TRBV7-3 to TRBJ2-1; checking the TCRdb D call of TRBD2 is not possible without DNA. This CDR3 spans 15 amino acids. From germline, CDR1 is SGHTA and CDR2 FQGTGA. The CDR3 region is CASSPRGFSYNEQFF.

The chain has TRBV7-9 and TRBJ2-5; the D gene TCRdb calls, TRBD1, cannot be checked with no DNA. The CDR3 loop spans 13 amino acids. The germline gives CDR1 SEHNR, CDR2 FQNEAQ (reference sequence). CDR3 protein: CASSGHFQETQYF.

In terms of frequency, this clonotype is large. The rearrangement uses TRBV15 and TRBJ1-1; TCRdb gives TRBD1 as the D gene, but with no DNA this cannot be confirmed. The germline CDR1 and CDR2 sequences are LNHNV and YYDKDF (reference sequence). The CDR3 length is 14 residues. This CDR3 reads CATSRSFETEEAFF. The whole variable domain, remainder taken from reference TRBV15 and TRBJ1-1, is DAMVIQNPRYQVTQFGKPVTLSCSQTLNHNVMYWYQQKSSQAPKLLFHYYDKDFNNEADTPDNFQSRRPNTSFCFLDIRSPGLGDTAMYLCATSRSFETEEAFFGQGTRLTVV.